One and the same sample provided the 28 T cell receptor beta chains below, sequenced in a study of regulatory T cells in long-lasting Graves disease. CDR3-region Arm-PCR and iRepertoire HTBI primers produced the TCR beta libraries. Each CDR3 protein is one row after TCRdb ran MiXCR on the multiplex PCR reads. The table records roughly 560,000 distinct CDR3 sequences, 15% to 20% of them present only once. Regarding time point: newly diagnosed GD, antithyroid drugs for less than 3 months. The TCR library was made from RNA that had been extracted from PBMCs in TRIzol. Another study also made use of these data, one on T cells in Graves' hyperthyroidism and ophthalmopathy.

This sample comprised peripheral blood mononuclear cells (PBMCs), obtained at new diagnosis, from a patient treated with antithyroid drugs. Receptor source: a woman aged 35-65 years with Graves disease.

The sample holds many counts of this clonotype. The chain recombines TRBV6-1 with TRBJ1-5; perhaps TRBD1 as D (6 bases). CDR1 and CDR2 from the germline V gene are MNHNS and SASEGT. V was clipped by 4 bases and J by 0 bases, with 10 bases between them. This CDR3 spans 15 amino acids. The CDR3 region is CASSAWTASNQPQHF. CDR3 nucleotides: TGTGCCAGCAGTGCATGGACAGCTAGCAATCAGCCCCAGCATTTT.

Many counts were recorded for this clonotype. This sequence joins TRBV7-3 and TRBJ2-1, with 12 bases fitting TRBD2. This CDR3 contains 19 residues. Unmatched junction bases numbered 8, after V lost 1 base and J lost 1 base. Germline values: CDR1 SGHTA, CDR2 FQGTGA. The CDR3, as DNA: TGTGCCAGCAGCTTAAGACCCCTAGCGGGGGGGCAGTCCTACAATGAGCAGTTCTTC. Its protein product is CASSLRPLAGGQSYNEQFF.

This clonotype was recorded many times. The chain joins TRBV28 to TRBJ1-5; D is ambiguous. V lost 7 bases and J 7 bases, leaving 17 bases between the germline ends. Per the germline V gene, CDR1 is MDHEN and CDR2 is SYDVKM. There are 14 residues in the CDR3. The CDR3 spells CASTERPGEQPQHF. Here the CDR3 DNA reads TGTGCCAGCACCGAAAGGCCAGGAGAACAGCCCCAGCATTTT.

This clonotype was seen ten or more times. CDR3 in amino acids: CASRAANSNQPQHF. CDR3 coding DNA: TGTGCCAGCAGGGCAGCTAATAGCAATCAGCCCCAGCATTTT. The V call is TRBV12-3 or TRBV12-4, the J call TRBJ1-5, with D unclear. V was clipped by 6 bases and J by 0 bases, with 9 bases between them. The CDR3 totals 14 residues.

The chain links TRBV19 to TRBJ2-7; D is possibly TRBD1 (6 bases). The CDR3 extends over 12 amino acids. The V end lost 4 bases, the J end lost 5 bases, and 9 bases lay between the germline ends. Germline-derived CDR1 and CDR2 are LNHDA and SQIVND (reference sequence). This CDR3 is CASSNRAHEQYF. For the CDR3, the DNA is TGTGCCAGTAGTAACAGGGCCCACGAGCAGTACTTC.

This clonotype was observed many times. The chain combines TRBV6-5 with TRBJ1-2; D call uncertain. The CDR3 is made up of 13 amino acids. V was pared by 4 bases and J by 5 bases, with 11 bases between. The V gene's germline CDR1 is MNHEY and CDR2 SVGAGI. CDR3 protein: CASSSPAVYGYTF. The CDR3, as DNA: TGTGCCAGCAGTTCCCCGGCAGTTTATGGCTACACCTTC.

This clonotype was picked up a small number of times. The rearrangement links TRBV7-9 to TRBJ2-1, with 9 bases that match TRBD1. Germline CDR1 SEHNR, CDR2 FQNEAQ (reference sequence). Germline trimming cut 5 bases from V and 6 bases from J; bases unmatched to any gene: 14. CDR3 length: 17 residues. In nucleotides, the CDR3 is TGTGCCAGCAGCCCCCGGACCGGACAGGGGTCAATCAATGAGCAGTTCTTC. This gives the protein CASSPRTGQGSINEQFF.

This clonotype was observed at least ten times. V and J are TRBV18 and TRBJ1-1; D is possibly TRBD1 (6 bases). The germline V and J ends were trimmed by 3 bases and 1 base, with 12 bases remaining between them. This CDR3 has 15 amino acids. In germline, CDR1 is KGHSH, CDR2 LQKENI. The CDR3 DNA follows: TGTGCCAGCTCACCCAGTAGGACAGAGAACACTGAAGCTTTCTTT. Protein: CASSPSRTENTEAFF. The whole variable domain, remainder taken from reference TRBV18 and TRBJ1-1, is NAGVMQNPRHLVRRRGQEARLRCSPMKGHSHVYWYRQLPEEGLKFMVYLQKENIIDESGMPKERFSAEFPKEGPSILRIQQVVRGDSAAYFCASSPSRTENTEAFFGQGTRLTVV.

The V gene is TRBV11-2, the J gene TRBJ1-5; D remains unclear. This CDR3 has 15 amino acids. V lost 9 bases to trimming and J lost 0 bases, with 15 bases between them. Germline V gives CDR1 SGHAT, CDR2 FQNNGV. DNA of the CDR3: TGTGCCAGTAGTATTATGGCAAATAGCAATCAGCCCCAGCATTTT. This translates into CASSIMANSNQPQHF.

This clonotype has at least ten counts. The chain combines TRBV28 with TRBJ2-1; tentatively, D is TRBD1 (6 bases). Germline-derived CDR1 and CDR2 are MDHEN and SYDVKM. CDR3 length: 14 amino acids. The ends were cut back, 5 bases at V and 2 bases at J, with 10 bases in the middle. The CDR3 sequence is CASSRGGAYNEQFF. The CDR3 DNA sequence: TGTGCCAGCAGTCGAGGGGGTGCCTACAATGAGCAGTTCTTC.

The chain links TRBV11-2 to TRBJ2-2, with D maybe TRBD1 (7 bases). The CDR3 runs 16 residues. Trimming took off 2 bases at V and 4 bases at J, with 14 bases between the two ends. CDR1 SGHAT and CDR2 FQNNGV come from the germline V gene. The CDR3 sequence is CASSLSQGGGTGELFF. The CDR3 bases are TGTGCCAGCAGCTTATCCCAGGGGGGCGGCACCGGGGAGCTGTTTTTT.

The V call is TRBV5-1, the J call TRBJ2-1, with 9 bases aligning to TRBD2. Germline values: CDR1 SGHRS, CDR2 YFSETQ. This CDR3 region has 15 residues. V lost 0 bases, J lost 5 bases, and 3 bases stayed unmatched. The DNA of the CDR3 is TGCGCCAGCAGCTTGGAAGCGGGGGGTCACAATGAGCAGTTCTTC. Translation: CASSLEAGGHNEQFF. The full variable domain, its missing parts supplied by reference TRBV5-1 and TRBJ2-1, is KAGVTQTPRYLIKTRGQQVTLSCSPISGHRSVSWYQQTPGQGLQFLFEYFSETQRNKGNFPGRFSGRQFSNSRSEMNVSTLELGDSALYLCASSLEAGGHNEQFFGPGTRLTVL.

There are a few counts of this clonotype. The chain links TRBV15 to TRBJ2-6; D unclear. In germline, CDR1 is LNHNV, CDR2 YYDKDF (reference sequence). V dropped 1 base and J dropped 2 bases, with 6 bases sitting between them. CDR3 length: 15 amino acids. CDR3 sequence (DNA): TGTGCCACCAGCAGAGGACCTCCTGGGGCCAACGTCCTGACTTTC. Amino acids: CATSRGPPGANVLTF.

This clonotype occurred many times. The CDR3 protein is CAWSVLSGNEQFF. The CDR3 nucleotides read TGTGCCTGGAGTGTACTCTCTGGGAATGAGCAGTTCTTC. The J gene is TRBJ2-1, the V gene TRBV30, with no clear D. The CDR3 extends over 13 amino acids. V was pared by 0 bases and J by 7 bases, with 10 bases between. Germline CDR1 is GTSNPN and CDR2 is SVGIG (reference sequence).

A few counts support this clonotype. The genes are TRBV3-1 and TRBJ2-1, with 10 positions matching TRBD1. The ends lost 3 bases at V and 4 bases at J; junction bases unmatched: 9. Germline values: CDR1 LGHDT, CDR2 YNNKEL (reference sequence). The CDR3 totals 17 residues. CDR3 residues: CASSHPPGQGFYNEQFF. The CDR3 DNA reads as TGTGCCAGCAGCCACCCGCCGGGACAGGGGTTTTACAATGAGCAGTTCTTC.

There are many counts of this clonotype. V is TRBV7-3 and J is TRBJ2-1; D not certain. CDR3 length: 13 amino acids. Germline loops: CDR1 SGHTA, CDR2 FQGTGA. V was clipped by 1 base and J by 6 bases, with 7 bases between them. The CDR3 DNA reads as TGTGCCAGCAGCTTAATAGGGTCCAATGAGCAGTTCTTC. Translated, it gives CASSLIGSNEQFF.

This clonotype has at least ten counts. V and J are TRBV6-1 and TRBJ1-2; D ambiguous. CDR1 and CDR2 from the germline V gene are MNHNS and SASEGT. Trimming removed 7 bases at V and 0 bases at J, with 6 bases between. There are 12 residues in the CDR3. As DNA, the CDR3 is TGTGCCAGCACCCGGACTAACTATGGCTACACCTTC. Translated, it gives CASTRTNYGYTF.

This clonotype was counted ten times or more. This chain joins TRBV11-2 and TRBJ2-3, with 13 bases that match TRBD2. The V gene end was trimmed by 4 bases and the J gene end by 4 bases; junction bases not matched to a gene: 5. Germline loops: CDR1 SGHAT, CDR2 FQNNGV. The CDR3 extends over 16 amino acids. The CDR3 here is CASSSRTSGGPDTQYF. Here the CDR3 DNA reads TGTGCCAGCAGCTCTCGGACTAGCGGGGGCCCAGATACGCAGTATTTT. The variable domain in full, with the rest retrieved from reference TRBV11-2 and TRBJ2-3, is EAGVAQSPRYKIIEKRQSVAFWCNPISGHATLYWYQQILGQGPKLLIQFQNNGVVDDSQLPKDRFSAERLKGVDSTLKIQPAKLEDSAVYLCASSSRTSGGPDTQYFGPGTRLTVL.

The table lists this clonotype with a count of one. A read error may be the cause here, since a much bigger clone is one base away. This chain uses TRBV12-3 or TRBV12-4 with TRBJ2-7; 7 bases line up with TRBD2. Trimming removed 1 base from V and 7 bases from J; junction bases left unmatched: 10. The CDR3 has 15 residues. CDR3 DNA sequence: TGTGCCAGCAGTTTAGAACGAGGGAGGGTCAATGAGCAGTACTTC. Amino acids: CASSLERGRVNEQYF.

This clonotype was seen a few times. The rearrangement joins TRBV5-4 to TRBJ2-1, with D uncertain. Looked up from germline, CDR1 is SGHNT and CDR2 is YYREEE (reference sequence). The CDR3 spans 15 residues. Trimming stripped 4 bases from V and 2 bases from J, with 13 bases between. CDR3 coding DNA: TGTGCCAGCAGCCCCCATTTCGAGGCCTACAATGAGCAGTTCTTC. Its translation is CASSPHFEAYNEQFF.

The rearrangement uses TRBV6-1 and TRBJ2-7, with 7 bases aligning to TRBD1. Germline V gene data show CDR1 as MNHNS and CDR2 as SASEGT. Germline trimming cut 7 bases from V and 1 base from J; bases unmatched to any gene: 7. The CDR3 sequence is 14 residues long. The CDR3 region has the DNA TGTGCCAGCAAAATGCGACAGGGTTCCTACGAGCAGTACTTC. Protein product: CASKMRQGSYEQYF.

This clonotype was observed at least ten times. V usage is TRBV14 and J usage is TRBJ2-5; 10 bases are shared with TRBD1. This CDR3 has 14 residues. Germline V gene data show CDR1 as SGHDN and CDR2 as FVKESK. V was clipped by 5 bases and J by 2 bases; unmatched bases: 2. The chain's CDR3 is CASSWGQGQETQYF. The CDR3 DNA sequence: TGTGCCAGCAGCTGGGGACAGGGGCAAGAGACCCAGTACTTC.

This clonotype was recorded many times. The CDR3 DNA is TGTGCCAGCAGCTCTCGGACAGGCCCTTACAATGAGCAGTTCTTC. The encoded protein is CASSSRTGPYNEQFF. This chain connects TRBV7-9 to TRBJ2-1; TRBD1 matches at 7 bases. The CDR3 is 15 amino acids. Germline-derived CDR1 and CDR2 are SEHNR and FQNEAQ (reference sequence). The junction had 7 bases not matched to a gene; V was cut back by 4 bases and J by 4 bases.

With regard to this clonotype: A read error is possible here, since a much larger clone lies one base away. The V and J genes are TRBV7-9 and TRBJ2-2; tentative D call: TRBD2 (5 bases). CDR1 SEHNR and CDR2 FQNEAQ come from the germline V gene (reference sequence). The CDR3 is 13 amino acids. Trimming removed 3 bases at V and 9 bases at J, with 11 bases between. The CDR3 bases are TGTGCCAGCAGCTTTACGGGAAGCAGGGAGCTGTTTTTT. It codes for CASSFTGSRELFF.

This clonotype was counted many times. This chain joins TRBV3-1 and TRBJ1-4; no clear D. The germline V gene has CDR1 LGHDT and CDR2 YNNKEL (reference sequence). Trimming pared 6 bases from V and 0 bases from J, leaving 11 bases between. The CDR3 runs 15 residues. CDR3 sequence: CASSWTDATNEKLFF. CDR3 nucleotide sequence: TGTGCCAGCAGTTGGACGGATGCAACTAATGAAAAACTGTTTTTT.

The CDR3 region has the DNA TGTGCCAGCAGCCTAAACGGGGGGACGACTTACAATGAGCAGTTCTTC. It codes for CASSLNGGTTYNEQFF. The chain couples TRBV7-8 to TRBJ2-1, with TRBD2 matching over 7 bases. Germline V gives CDR1 SGHVS, CDR2 FQNEAQ. V shed 5 bases and J 4 bases; nucleotides not matched to a gene: 11. CDR3 length equals 16 residues.

This clonotype has a handful of counts. This chain links TRBV4-1 with TRBJ1-1; D is perhaps TRBD1 (6 bases). In germline, CDR1 is MGHRA, CDR2 YSYEKL. The CDR3 is 18 amino acids. Trimming removed 1 base at V and 5 bases at J, with 23 bases between. This chain's CDR3 is CASSQAIAQGFGGTEAFF. The DNA for the CDR3 is TGCGCCAGCAGCCAAGCAATCGCCCAGGGGTTCGGCGGGACTGAAGCTTTCTTT.

The CDR3 DNA sequence: TGTGCCAGCAGCCCTAGGGACTACGACCAAGAGACCCAGTACTTC. Its protein is CASSPRDYDQETQYF. The chain employs TRBV7-6 and TRBJ2-5; 7 bases fit TRBD2. Germline V gene sequence: CDR1 SGHVS, CDR2 FNYEAQ. This CDR3 comprises 15 residues. The V segment lost 5 bases and the J segment 0 bases; nucleotides outside the gene matches: 6.